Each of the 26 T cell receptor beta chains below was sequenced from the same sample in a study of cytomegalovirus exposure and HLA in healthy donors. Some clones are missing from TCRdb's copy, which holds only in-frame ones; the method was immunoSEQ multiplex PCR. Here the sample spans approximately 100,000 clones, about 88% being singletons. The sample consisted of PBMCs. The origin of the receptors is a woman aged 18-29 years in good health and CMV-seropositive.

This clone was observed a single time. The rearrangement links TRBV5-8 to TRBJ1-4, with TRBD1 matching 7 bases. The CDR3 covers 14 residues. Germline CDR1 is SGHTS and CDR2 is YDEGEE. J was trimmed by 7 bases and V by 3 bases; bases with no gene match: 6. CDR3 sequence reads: CASSWGQTGEKLFF. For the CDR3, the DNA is TGTGCCAGCAGCTGGGGACAGACGGGTGAAAAACTGTTTTTT. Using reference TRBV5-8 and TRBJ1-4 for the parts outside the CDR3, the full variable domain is EAGVTQSPTHLIKTRGQQATLRCSPISGHTSVYWYQQALGLGLQFLLWYDEGEERNRGNFPPRFSGRQFPNYSSELNVNALELEDSALYLCASSWGQTGEKLFFGSGTQLSVL.

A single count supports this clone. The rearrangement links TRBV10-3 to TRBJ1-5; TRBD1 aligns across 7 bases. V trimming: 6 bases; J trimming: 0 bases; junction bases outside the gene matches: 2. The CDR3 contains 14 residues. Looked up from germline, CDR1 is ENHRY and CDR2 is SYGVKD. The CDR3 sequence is CAIRGDSSNQPQHF. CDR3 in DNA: TGTGCCATCAGAGGGGACAGTAGCAATCAGCCCCAGCATTTT.

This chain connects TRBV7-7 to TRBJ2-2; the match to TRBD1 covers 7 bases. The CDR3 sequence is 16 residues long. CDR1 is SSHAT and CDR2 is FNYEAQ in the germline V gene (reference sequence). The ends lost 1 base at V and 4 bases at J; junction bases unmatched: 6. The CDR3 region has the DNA TGTGCCAGCAGCTTAGGAACAGGGGTGAGCACCGGGGAGCTGTTTTTT. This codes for CASSLGTGVSTGELFF.

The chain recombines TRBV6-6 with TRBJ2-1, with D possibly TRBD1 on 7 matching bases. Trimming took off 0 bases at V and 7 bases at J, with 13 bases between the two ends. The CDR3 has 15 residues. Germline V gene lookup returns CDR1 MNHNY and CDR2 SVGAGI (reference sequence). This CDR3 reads CASSYSTGSGNEQFF. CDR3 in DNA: TGTGCCAGCAGTTACTCGACAGGGAGCGGGAATGAGCAGTTCTTC.

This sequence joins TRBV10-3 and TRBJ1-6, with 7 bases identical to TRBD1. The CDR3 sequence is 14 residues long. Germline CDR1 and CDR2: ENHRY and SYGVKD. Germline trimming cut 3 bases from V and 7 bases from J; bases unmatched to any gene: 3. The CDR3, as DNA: TGTGCCATCAGTGATACAGGGGCGAATTCACCCCTCCACTTT. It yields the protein CAISDTGANSPLHF.

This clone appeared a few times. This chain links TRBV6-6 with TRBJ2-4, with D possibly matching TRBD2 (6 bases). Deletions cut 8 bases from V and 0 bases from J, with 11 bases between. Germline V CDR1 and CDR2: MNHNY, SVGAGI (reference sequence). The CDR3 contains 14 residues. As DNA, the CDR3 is TGTGCCAGCGAGAACGGGGGAGCCAAAAACATTCAGTACTTC. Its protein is CASENGGAKNIQYF.

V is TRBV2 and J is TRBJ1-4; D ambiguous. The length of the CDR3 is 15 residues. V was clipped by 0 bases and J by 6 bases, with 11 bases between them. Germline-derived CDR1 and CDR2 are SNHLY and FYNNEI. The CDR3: CASSEAWASDEKLFF. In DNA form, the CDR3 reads TGTGCCAGCAGTGAAGCGTGGGCGTCGGATGAAAAACTGTTTTTT. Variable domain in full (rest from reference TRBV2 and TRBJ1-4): EPEVTQTPSHQVTQMGQEVILRCVPISNHLYFYWYRQILGQKVEFLVSFYNNEISEKSEIFDDQFSVERPDGSNFTLKIRSTKLEDSAMYFCASSEAWASDEKLFFGSGTQLSVL.

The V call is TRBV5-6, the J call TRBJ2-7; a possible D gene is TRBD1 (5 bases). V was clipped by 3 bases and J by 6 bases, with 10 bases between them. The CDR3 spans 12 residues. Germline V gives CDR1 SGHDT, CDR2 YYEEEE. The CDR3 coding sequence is TGTGCCAGCAGCTCGGACGACAGCGAGCAGTACTTC. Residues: CASSSDDSEQYF.

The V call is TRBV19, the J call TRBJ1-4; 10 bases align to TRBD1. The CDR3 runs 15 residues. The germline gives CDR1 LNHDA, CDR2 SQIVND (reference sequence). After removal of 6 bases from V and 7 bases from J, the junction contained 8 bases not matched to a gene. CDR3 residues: CASRDRGQSGEKLFF. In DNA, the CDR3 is TGTGCCAGTAGAGACAGGGGGCAATCAGGTGAAAAACTGTTTTTT.

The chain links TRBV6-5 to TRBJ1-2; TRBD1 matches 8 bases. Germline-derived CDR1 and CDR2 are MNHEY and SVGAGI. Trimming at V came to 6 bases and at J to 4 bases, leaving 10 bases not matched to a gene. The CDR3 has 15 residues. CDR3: CASRRPGGSGYGYTF. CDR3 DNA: TGTGCCAGCAGAAGACCAGGGGGCTCTGGCTATGGCTACACCTTC.

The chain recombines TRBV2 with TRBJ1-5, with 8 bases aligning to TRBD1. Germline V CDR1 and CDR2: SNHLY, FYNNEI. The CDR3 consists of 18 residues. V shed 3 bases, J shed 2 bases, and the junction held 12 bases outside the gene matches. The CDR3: CASSEDRDPRVGNQPQHF. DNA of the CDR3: TGTGCCAGCAGTGAGGACAGGGATCCGCGAGTGGGCAATCAGCCCCAGCATTTT.

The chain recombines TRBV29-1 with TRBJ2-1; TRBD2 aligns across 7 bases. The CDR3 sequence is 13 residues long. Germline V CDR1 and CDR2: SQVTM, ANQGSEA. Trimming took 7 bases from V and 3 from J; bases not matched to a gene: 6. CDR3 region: CSARTSFYNEQFF. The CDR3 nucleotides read TGCAGCGCTCGGACTAGTTTCTACAATGAGCAGTTCTTC.

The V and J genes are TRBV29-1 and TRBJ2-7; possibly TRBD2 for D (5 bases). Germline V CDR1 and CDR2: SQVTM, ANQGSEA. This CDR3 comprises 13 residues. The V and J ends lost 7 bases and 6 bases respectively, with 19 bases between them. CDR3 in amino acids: CSALVGNSPEQYV. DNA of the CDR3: TGCAGCGCCCTAGTCGGGAACTCACCCGAGCAGTACGTC.

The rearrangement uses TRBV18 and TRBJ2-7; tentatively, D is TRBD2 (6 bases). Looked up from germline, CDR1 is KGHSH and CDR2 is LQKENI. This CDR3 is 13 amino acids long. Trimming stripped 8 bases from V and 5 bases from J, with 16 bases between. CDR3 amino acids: CASLGAGEDEQYF. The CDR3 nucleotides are TGTGCCAGCCTAGGGGCCGGGGAGGACGAGCAGTACTTC.

The DNA of the CDR3 is TGCGCCAGCAGCCGCAAACAGGGGGCCGGTCAGCCCCAGCATTTT. As protein: CASSRKQGAGQPQHF. This chain links TRBV4-1 with TRBJ1-5; 9 bases are a match to TRBD1. V lost 4 bases to trimming and J lost 6 bases; unmatched junction nucleotides: 7. The CDR3 runs 15 residues. The germline gives CDR1 MGHRA, CDR2 YSYEKL.

Here the CDR3 DNA reads TGTGCCAGCAGCTTAGCCCTGACTAGCGGGGGGACAGATACGCAGTATTTT. Translation gives CASSLALTSGGTDTQYF. The J gene is TRBJ2-3, the V gene TRBV7-8; the match to TRBD2 covers 13 bases. The V segment lost 0 bases and the J segment 3 bases; nucleotides outside the gene matches: 3. The length of the CDR3 is 17 residues. Germline V gene sequence: CDR1 SGHVS, CDR2 FQNEAQ. Based on the CDR3 plus reference TRBV7-8 and TRBJ2-3, the full variable domain is GAGVSQSPRYKVAKRGQDVALRCDPISGHVSLFWYQQALGQGPEFLTYFQNEAQLDKSGLPSDRFFAERPEGSVSTLKIQRTQQEDSAVYLCASSLALTSGGTDTQYFGPGTRLTVL.

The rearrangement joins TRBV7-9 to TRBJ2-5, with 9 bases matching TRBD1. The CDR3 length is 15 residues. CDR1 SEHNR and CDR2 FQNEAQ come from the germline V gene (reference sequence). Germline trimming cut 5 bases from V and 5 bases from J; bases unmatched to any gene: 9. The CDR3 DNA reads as TGTGCCAGCAGCGAACCGGGGACAGGGTGGGAGACCCAGTACTTC. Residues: CASSEPGTGWETQYF.

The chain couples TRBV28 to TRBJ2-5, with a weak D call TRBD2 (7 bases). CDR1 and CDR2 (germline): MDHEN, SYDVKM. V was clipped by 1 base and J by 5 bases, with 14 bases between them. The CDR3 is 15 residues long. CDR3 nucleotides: TGTGCCAGCAGTTTATTTGGGGGGGGCCGGGAGACCCAGTACTTC. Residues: CASSLFGGGRETQYF.

The CDR3 reads CASSATSGGAGDTQYF. The CDR3 DNA sequence: TGTGCCAGCAGCGCGACTAGCGGGGGGGCCGGGGATACGCAGTATTTT. The chain uses TRBV9 and TRBJ2-3; 14 bases are a match to TRBD2. V trimming: 3 bases; J trimming: 6 bases; junction bases outside the gene matches: 6. In germline, CDR1 is SGDLS, CDR2 YYNGEE. The CDR3 is 16 residues long.

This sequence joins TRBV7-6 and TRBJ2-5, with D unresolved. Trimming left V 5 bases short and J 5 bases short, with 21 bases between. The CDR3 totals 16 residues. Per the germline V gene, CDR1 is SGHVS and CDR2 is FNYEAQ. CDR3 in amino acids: CASSPPSLTARETQYF. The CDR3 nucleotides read TGTGCCAGCAGCCCGCCCTCACTAACGGCCCGGGAGACCCAGTACTTC.

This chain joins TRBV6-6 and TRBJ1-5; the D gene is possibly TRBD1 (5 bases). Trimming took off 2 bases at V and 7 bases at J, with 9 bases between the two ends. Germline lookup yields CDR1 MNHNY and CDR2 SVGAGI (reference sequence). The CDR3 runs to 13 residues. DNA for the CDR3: TGTGCCAGCAGTTACCCCCCAGGGCAGCCCCAGCATTTT. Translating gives CASSYPPGQPQHF.

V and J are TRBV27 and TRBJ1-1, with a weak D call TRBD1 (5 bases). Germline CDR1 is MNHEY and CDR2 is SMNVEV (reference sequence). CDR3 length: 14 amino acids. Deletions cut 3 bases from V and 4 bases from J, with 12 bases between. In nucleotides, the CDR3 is TGTGCCAGCAGTTTCTCGGGGGAAGTCACTGAAGCTTTCTTT. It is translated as CASSFSGEVTEAFF.

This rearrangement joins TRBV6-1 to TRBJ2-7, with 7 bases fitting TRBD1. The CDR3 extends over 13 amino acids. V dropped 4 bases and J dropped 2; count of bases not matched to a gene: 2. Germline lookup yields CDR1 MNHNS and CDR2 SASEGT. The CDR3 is CASSADRAYEQYV. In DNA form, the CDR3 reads TGTGCCAGCAGTGCTGACAGGGCCTACGAGCAGTACGTC.

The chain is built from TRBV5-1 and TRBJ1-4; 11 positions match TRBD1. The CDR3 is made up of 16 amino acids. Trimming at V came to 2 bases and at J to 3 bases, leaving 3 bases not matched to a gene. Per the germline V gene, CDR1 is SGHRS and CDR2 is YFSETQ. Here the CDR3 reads CASSFGQGAANEKLFF. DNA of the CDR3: TGCGCCAGCAGCTTTGGACAGGGGGCGGCTAATGAAAAACTGTTTTTT.

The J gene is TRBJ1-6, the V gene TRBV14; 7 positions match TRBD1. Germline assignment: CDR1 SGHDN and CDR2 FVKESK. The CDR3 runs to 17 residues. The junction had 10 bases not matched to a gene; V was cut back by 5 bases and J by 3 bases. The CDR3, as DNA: TGTGCCAGCAGCGCTCGGGACAGAACTCTCTATAATTCACCCCTCCACTTT. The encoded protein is CASSARDRTLYNSPLHF.

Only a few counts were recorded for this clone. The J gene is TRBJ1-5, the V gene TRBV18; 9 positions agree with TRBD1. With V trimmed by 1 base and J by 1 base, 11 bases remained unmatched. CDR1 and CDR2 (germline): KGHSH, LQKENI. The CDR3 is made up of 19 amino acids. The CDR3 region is CASSPLGGQGIVSNQPQHF. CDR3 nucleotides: TGTGCCAGCTCACCACTAGGGGGACAGGGAATCGTGAGCAATCAGCCCCAGCATTTT.